The 5 T cell receptor beta chains below were found in one sample sequenced in a study of blood T cell repertoires in COVID-19. Assay: immunoSEQ multiplex PCR; the TCRdb copy retains only in-frame clones and omits some. The data contain tens of thousands of clones, roughly 79% of them seen just once; the ten biggest clones take up around 40%. The sequenced sample consisted of peripheral blood. The receptors here all came from a man aged 80 or over with acute or convalescent COVID-19.

CDR3 protein: CASSLDAGGINEKLFF. The DNA for the CDR3 is TGTGCCAGCAGCTTAGATGCAGGGGGCATTAATGAAAAACTGTTTTTT. This rearrangement joins TRBV7-9 to TRBJ1-4, with TRBD1 identical over 8 bases. CDR1 and CDR2 from the germline V gene are SEHNR and FQNEAQ (reference sequence). With V trimmed by 1 base and J by 4 bases, 5 bases remained unmatched. CDR3 length: 16 residues.

The CDR3 DNA sequence: TGTGCCAGCTCACCGGAGGAGACTGGCGCGAACACCGGGGAGCTGTTTTTT. This sequence encodes CASSPEETGANTGELFF. The rearrangement uses TRBV18 and TRBJ2-2, with a possible D match to TRBD2 (5 bases). The CDR3 has 17 amino acids. In germline, CDR1 is KGHSH, CDR2 LQKENI. Trimming pared 3 bases from V and 0 bases from J, leaving 14 bases between.

The CDR3 loop reads CASSESRQGATEAFF. The CDR3 DNA is TGCGCCAGCAGTGAGTCACGTCAGGGGGCGACTGAAGCTTTCTTT. The V gene is TRBV10-1, the J gene TRBJ1-1, with TRBD1 identical over 8 bases. J lost 5 bases, V lost 0 bases, and 5 bases had no gene match. Germline-derived CDR1 and CDR2 are WNHNN and SYGVQD (reference sequence). This CDR3 contains 15 residues.

The V and J genes are TRBV18 and TRBJ2-2, with TRBD1 as a possible D gene (5 bases). V gave up 6 bases and J gave up 6 bases, with 17 bases separating them. The CDR3 runs 15 residues. The germline V gene encodes CDR1 KGHSH and CDR2 LQKENI. The CDR3 region is CASSLTTVTAGELFF. The CDR3 nucleotides read TGTGCCAGCTCCCTAACGACAGTAACGGCCGGGGAGCTGTTTTTT.

The chain employs TRBV7-8 and TRBJ1-4; 8 bases agree with TRBD1. J gave up 4 bases and V 6 bases, and 7 bases lay outside the gene matches. In germline, CDR1 is SGHVS, CDR2 FQNEAQ. The CDR3 covers 15 residues. The CDR3 region has the DNA TGTGCCAGCAGTTCATACAGGGGGGTTAATGAAAAACTGTTTTTT. Translated, it gives CASSSYRGVNEKLFF.